These 25 T cell receptor beta chains were all obtained from the same sample, sequenced in a study of regulatory T cells in long-lasting Graves disease. Regarding time point: newly diagnosed GD, antithyroid drugs for less than 3 months. There was RNA extracted from PBMCs, and the TCR library was made from it. CDR3 regions were amplified by Arm-PCR using iRepertoire HTBI primers to build TCR beta libraries. TCRdb itself ran the multiplex PCR reads through MiXCR, one entry per CDR3 protein. The sample has about 530,000 distinct CDR3 sequences; roughly a sixth are singletons. The same data also contributed to another study, on T cells in Graves' hyperthyroidism and ophthalmopathy.

The sample was peripheral blood mononuclear cells (PBMCs), taken at new diagnosis, from a patient treated with antithyroid drugs. The source of these receptors is a woman aged 35-65 years with Graves disease.

This clonotype occurred many times. CDR3 in amino acids: CSARDPLPSGGGWNIQYF. DNA of the CDR3: TGCAGTGCTAGAGATCCCCTCCCTAGCGGGGGGGGGTGGAACATTCAGTACTTC. The genes are TRBV20-1 and TRBJ2-4; 12 positions match TRBD2. The trim removed 0 bases at V and 7 bases at J, leaving 13 bases unmatched. CDR1 is DFQATT and CDR2 is SNEGSKA in the germline V gene (reference sequence). The CDR3 is 18 amino acids.

The chain uses TRBV11-3 and TRBJ2-7; D uncertain. The V end was cut by 1 base, the J end by 5 bases, with 6 bases between. This CDR3 is built from 12 residues. Germline V CDR1 and CDR2: SGHNT, YENEEA. The CDR3 DNA follows: TGTGCCAGCAGCTTAGGGTGGCACGAGCAGTACTTC. Its translation is CASSLGWHEQYF.

The sample holds a few counts of this clonotype. V and J are TRBV12-3 or TRBV12-4 and TRBJ2-5; D is uncertain. The CDR3 totals 13 residues. The germline V and J ends were trimmed by 5 bases and 3 bases, with 10 bases remaining between them. This chain's CDR3 is CASSNEQEETQYF. CDR3 sequence (DNA): TGTGCCAGCAGTAACGAGCAAGAAGAGACCCAGTACTTC.

This clonotype was seen a few times. The chain is built from TRBV11-2 and TRBJ2-2; D is perhaps TRBD2 (5 bases). V was cut by 6 bases and J by 0 bases, with 8 bases left in between. The CDR3 has 14 amino acids. Germline CDR1 and CDR2: SGHAT and FQNNGV. This CDR3 reads CASRGSTNTGELFF. Here the CDR3 DNA reads TGTGCCAGCAGAGGGAGTACGAACACCGGGGAGCTGTTTTTT.

The gene calls are TRBV3-1 and TRBJ1-1, with D perhaps matching TRBD1 (5 bases). This CDR3 is 14 amino acids long. Germline loops: CDR1 LGHDT, CDR2 YNNKEL (reference sequence). V was trimmed by 1 base and J by 5 bases, leaving 11 bases between them. CDR3 nucleotide sequence: TGTGCCAGCAGCCAAGCCGCAGGGTGGACTGAAGCTTTCTTT. Amino acid sequence: CASSQAAGWTEAFF.

This clonotype was counted at least ten times. The chain carries TRBV20-1 and TRBJ2-3; 10 bases map to TRBD2. Germline trimming cut 3 bases from V and 6 bases from J; bases unmatched to any gene: 9. Germline CDR1 DFQATT, CDR2 SNEGSKA (reference sequence). There are 15 residues in the CDR3. CDR3 amino acids: CSARRPSGGADTQYF. CDR3 bases: TGCAGTGCTAGGAGGCCAAGCGGGGGGGCTGATACGCAGTATTTT.

In its sample, this clonotype was seen many times. The chain employs TRBV12-3 or TRBV12-4 and TRBJ2-1; 7 bases fit TRBD2. The CDR3 loop spans 13 amino acids. Unmatched junction bases numbered 4, after V lost 2 bases and J lost 9 bases. CDR3 sequence reads: CASSLRREGEQFF. In nucleotides, the CDR3 is TGTGCCAGCAGTTTACGCAGGGAGGGTGAGCAGTTCTTC.

Ten or more counts support this clonotype. This chain joins TRBV5-1 and TRBJ2-5; the match to TRBD1 covers 9 bases. The trim removed 4 bases at V and 2 bases at J, leaving 9 bases unmatched. The length of the CDR3 is 16 residues. Germline CDR1 is SGHRS and CDR2 is YFSETQ. The CDR3, as DNA: TGCGCCAGCAGCCTCCCCCGGGACAGGGCGCAAGAGACCCAGTACTTC. Residues: CASSLPRDRAQETQYF.

This clonotype was seen many times. This chain uses TRBV6-2 or TRBV6-3 with TRBJ2-3; D may be TRBD2 (7 bases). The V end lost 0 bases, the J end lost 5 bases, and 18 bases lay between the germline ends. The CDR3 covers 17 residues. In germline, CDR1 is MNHEY, CDR2 SVGEGT. CDR3 coding DNA: TGTGCCAGCAGTTACTCGATTTGGGGGGGGCCGATAGATACGCAGTATTTT. Its protein product is CASSYSIWGGPIDTQYF.

This clonotype was counted many times. V usage is TRBV28 and J usage is TRBJ2-1; D is uncertain. The length of the CDR3 is 13 residues. V lost 2 bases and J 4 bases, leaving 6 bases between the germline ends. Germline values: CDR1 MDHEN, CDR2 SYDVKM. Written as DNA, the CDR3 is TGTGCCAGCAGTTTAAACCCTTACAATGAGCAGTTCTTC. Its protein is CASSLNPYNEQFF.

Turning to this clonotype: One base away lies a much larger clone, so this may be a sequencing read error. This rearrangement joins TRBV30 to TRBJ2-2; D not certain. CDR3 length: 13 amino acids. Germline V gives CDR1 GTSNPN, CDR2 SVGIG (reference sequence). V was clipped by 7 bases and J by 1 base, with 10 bases between them. The CDR3 sequence: CASRQRNTGELFF. CDR3 in DNA: TGTGCCTCACGACAAAGGAACACCGGGGAGCTGTTTTTT. Based on the CDR3 plus reference TRBV30 and TRBJ2-2, the full variable domain is SQTIHQWPATLVQPVGSPLSLECTVEGTSNPNLYWYRQAAGRGLQLLFYSVGIGQISSEVPQNLSASRPQDRQFILSSKKLLLSDSGFYLCASRQRNTGELFFGEGSRLTVL.

There are many counts of this clonotype. The chain recombines TRBV3-1 with TRBJ1-3; D is unresolved. The germline gives CDR1 LGHDT, CDR2 YNNKEL (reference sequence). The V and J ends lost 5 bases and 3 bases respectively, with 17 bases between them. The CDR3 consists of 16 residues. The CDR3: CASSERWRENGNTIYF. In DNA form, the CDR3 reads TGTGCCAGCAGCGAGAGGTGGAGGGAAAATGGAAACACCATATATTTT.

This clonotype has ten or more counts. The gene calls are TRBV12-3 or TRBV12-4 and TRBJ2-5, with no clear D. The CDR3 is made up of 14 amino acids. V shed 8 bases and J shed 4 bases, with 17 bases lying between them. In nucleotides, the CDR3 is TGTGCCAGCTGCCCGGATGTTCTAGGAGAGACCCAGTACTTC. It yields the protein CASCPDVLGETQYF.

The CDR3 region is CASSIGTSFTDTQYF. CDR3 bases: TGTGCCAGTAGTATCGGGACTAGCTTCACAGATACGCAGTATTTT. This chain links TRBV19 with TRBJ2-3; 9 bases agree with TRBD2. The CDR3 has 15 amino acids. V lost 3 bases and J lost 2; bases outside the gene matches: 3. CDR1 is LNHDA and CDR2 is SQIVND in the germline V gene (reference sequence).

In this sample, this clonotype turned up many times. V is TRBV11-1 and J is TRBJ1-2; D remains ambiguous. The CDR3 loop spans 14 amino acids. The germline gives CDR1 SGHAT, CDR2 FQDESV (reference sequence). The V and J ends lost 1 base and 4 bases respectively, with 10 bases between them. In DNA form, the CDR3 reads TGTGCCAGCAGCTTAGAAGGGCGGGCCTATGGCTACACCTTC. Translating it yields CASSLEGRAYGYTF.

This chain uses TRBV5-1 with TRBJ1-2; D gene ambiguous. The CDR3 contains 13 residues. V gave up 0 bases and J gave up 6 bases, with 9 bases separating them. CDR1 and CDR2 from the germline V gene are SGHRS and YFSETQ. CDR3 loop: CASSLEEVNGYTF. CDR3 DNA: TGCGCCAGCAGCTTGGAAGAGGTTAATGGCTACACCTTC. The full variable domain, rest sourced from reference TRBV5-1 and TRBJ1-2, is KAGVTQTPRYLIKTRGQQVTLSCSPISGHRSVSWYQQTPGQGLQFLFEYFSETQRNKGNFPGRFSGRQFSNSRSEMNVSTLELGDSALYLCASSLEEVNGYTFGSGTRLTVV.

This clonotype was recorded at least ten times. The chain carries TRBV18 and TRBJ2-3; no clear D gene. Per the germline V gene, CDR1 is KGHSH and CDR2 is LQKENI. V was cut by 0 bases and J by 2 bases, with 3 bases left in between. The CDR3 loop spans 13 amino acids. The CDR3 DNA is TGTGCCAGCTCACCACCGGTCACAGATACGCAGTATTTT. Translated: CASSPPVTDTQYF.

Ten or more counts support this clonotype. The chain is built from TRBV7-3 and TRBJ2-7, with 8 bases fitting TRBD1. The CDR3 loop spans 14 amino acids. From germline, CDR1 is SGHTA and CDR2 FQGTGA. Trimming took 4 bases from V and 5 from J; bases not matched to a gene: 7. The CDR3 is CASSSGQGFDEQYF. The CDR3 DNA is TGTGCCAGCAGCTCCGGACAGGGCTTCGACGAGCAGTACTTC.

This sequence joins TRBV3-1 and TRBJ2-1, with D perhaps matching TRBD1 or TRBD2 (5 bases each). Germline V gene sequence: CDR1 LGHDT, CDR2 YNNKEL (reference sequence). CDR3 size: 13 residues. V shed 1 base and J shed 15 bases, with 16 bases lying between them. CDR3 in DNA: TGTGCCAGCAGCCAAGGGATGGGGACCGGGGTGTTCTTC. Protein product: CASSQGMGTGVFF.

This clonotype occurred many times. CDR3 sequence reads: CAITGGRSEAFF. The DNA of the CDR3 is TGTGCCATCACAGGGGGCAGATCCGAAGCTTTCTTT. The chain links TRBV2 to TRBJ1-1; 9 bases are a match to TRBD1. The CDR3 is 12 residues long. Germline CDR1 and CDR2: SNHLY and FYNNEI. The junction had 8 bases not matched to a gene; V was cut back by 10 bases and J by 8 bases.

This clonotype has at least ten counts. The chain employs TRBV12-3 or TRBV12-4 and TRBJ1-5; TRBD1 might be the D (5 bases). V was shortened by 3 bases and J by 4 bases, with 10 bases between the two germline ends. The CDR3 totals 14 residues. The CDR3: CASSFGEGNQPQHF. The CDR3, as DNA: TGTGCCAGCAGTTTTGGGGAGGGGAATCAGCCCCAGCATTTT.

This clonotype occurred many times. This chain uses TRBV11-2 with TRBJ2-3; D may match TRBD1 or TRBD2 (6 bases each). The V end lost 3 bases, the J end lost 1 base, and 11 bases lay between the germline ends. The CDR3 sequence is 15 residues long. Germline V CDR1 and CDR2: SGHAT, FQNNGV. CDR3 residues: CASSLIGGRTDTQYF. The CDR3 DNA reads as TGTGCCAGCAGCTTGATTGGGGGGCGCACAGATACGCAGTATTTT.

This clonotype was seen repeatedly, ten times or more. The chain joins TRBV18 to TRBJ2-3; no clear D gene. The V end lost 8 bases, the J end lost 5 bases, and 14 bases lay between the germline ends. This CDR3 comprises 13 residues. CDR1 is KGHSH, CDR2 LQKENI, per germline. The CDR3 DNA is TGTGCCAGCAGTCCGGCAGGTATAGATACGCAGTATTTT. Translating gives CASSPAGIDTQYF.

This clonotype has a count of ten or more. The chain employs TRBV18 and TRBJ1-1; tentative D call: TRBD1 (5 bases). Germline CDR1 reads KGHSH; CDR2 reads LQKENI. The V end was cut by 5 bases, the J end by 5 bases, with 12 bases between. CDR3 length equals 13 residues. The CDR3 nucleotides are TGTGCCAGCTCATCGGGAGGGGTGACTGAAGCTTTCTTT. It specifies CASSSGGVTEAFF. Full variable domain (missing parts from reference TRBV18 and TRBJ1-1): NAGVMQNPRHLVRRRGQEARLRCSPMKGHSHVYWYRQLPEEGLKFMVYLQKENIIDESGMPKERFSAEFPKEGPSILRIQQVVRGDSAAYFCASSSGGVTEAFFGQGTRLTVV.

The chain uses TRBV6-2 or TRBV6-3 and TRBJ2-3, with 7 bases fitting TRBD2. The CDR3 is made up of 15 amino acids. Germline V CDR1 and CDR2: MNHEY, SVGEGT. The junction had 7 bases not matched to a gene; V was cut back by 6 bases and J by 1 base. The CDR3 DNA sequence: TGTGCCAGCAGACCCGGGGGGTTCCGCACAGATACGCAGTATTTT. Translating gives CASRPGGFRTDTQYF.